These T cell receptor beta chains were read from a single sample in a study of blood T cells in healthy people across ages. TCRdb reprocessed the 5' RACE reads via MiXCR and lists one record per CDR3 protein. Of 500,000 to 700,000 distinct CDR3 sequences in the sample, about 30% were seen once. Sequenced: blood. These receptors were obtained from a woman aged 80 or over in good health. Each CDR3 is given with its conserved first and last residue. The order of the fields is clone size, D gene, J gene, CDR3 length, V gene, CDR3 DNA, CDR3 protein. The D gene is left open where the match is weak. The listing skips clone size in some rows; elsewhere it reads once, few, many or a size class.

abundance: many; d_gene: .; j_gene: TRBJ2-3; len: 13; v_gene: TRBV18; CDR3nt: TGTGCCAGCTCTCCGAACCCCCAAGATACGCAGTATTTT; CDR3aa: CASSPNPQDTQYF
abundance: .; d_gene: .; j_gene: TRBJ1-4; len: 14; v_gene: TRBV7-2; CDR3nt: TGTGCCAGCAGCAAAGGGGGTTTCAGGGAAAAACTGTTTTTT; CDR3aa: CASSKGGFREKLFF
abundance: many; d_gene: TRBD2; j_gene: TRBJ2-1; len: 16; v_gene: TRBV6-2/TRBV6-3; CDR3nt: TGTGCCAGCAGTTACTCGGAGCGGGGGGGACACAATGAGCAGTTCTTC; CDR3aa: CASSYSERGGHNEQFF
abundance: many; d_gene: .; j_gene: TRBJ1-4; len: 15; v_gene: TRBV10-3; CDR3nt: TGTGCCATCAGTGCGACCAGGGCAACTAATGAAAAACTGTTTTTT; CDR3aa: CAISATRATNEKLFF
abundance: few; d_gene: .; j_gene: TRBJ1-2; len: 14; v_gene: TRBV20-1; CDR3nt: TGCAGTGCTAAAGGGCGGGGGTCGGACTATGGCTACACCTTC; CDR3aa: CSAKGRGSDYGYTF
abundance: many; d_gene: .; j_gene: TRBJ1-1; len: 14; v_gene: TRBV7-9; CDR3nt: TGTGCCAGCAGCTTCAAATCGACGAACACTGAAGCTTTCTTT; CDR3aa: CASSFKSTNTEAFF
abundance: .; d_gene: .; j_gene: TRBJ2-1; len: 18; v_gene: TRBV6-5; CDR3nt: TGTGCCAGCAGTTACTCGGCCCCAAACAGGGCCCCTGACAATGAGCAGTTCTTC; CDR3aa: CASSYSAPNRAPDNEQFF
abundance: many; d_gene: TRBD1; j_gene: TRBJ1-5; len: 17; v_gene: TRBV5-1; CDR3nt: TGCGCCAGCAGCTTGGGGACAGGACCTGGGGGCAATCAGCCCCAGCATTTT; CDR3aa: CASSLGTGPGGNQPQHF
abundance: few; d_gene: TRBD1; j_gene: TRBJ2-7; len: 16; v_gene: TRBV7-9; CDR3nt: TGTGCCAGCAGCGCCCAACAGGGGGGAACCTACAATGAGCAGTACTTC; CDR3aa: CASSAQQGGTYNEQYF
abundance: many; d_gene: .; j_gene: TRBJ2-6; len: 15; v_gene: TRBV9; CDR3nt: TGTGCCAGCAGCGAGCCGAGGTCGGGGGCCAACGTCCTGACTTTC; CDR3aa: CASSEPRSGANVLTF
abundance: .; d_gene: TRBD1; j_gene: TRBJ1-4; len: 13; v_gene: TRBV7-6; CDR3nt: TGTGCCAGCGGACAGGAGTCTAGTGAAAAACTGTTTTTT; CDR3aa: CASGQESSEKLFF
abundance: many; d_gene: .; j_gene: TRBJ1-2; len: 14; v_gene: TRBV18; CDR3nt: TGTGCCAGCTCACCAGGATCAGGGAACTATGGCTACACCTTC; CDR3aa: CASSPGSGNYGYTF
abundance: .; d_gene: .; j_gene: TRBJ1-2; len: 12; v_gene: TRBV30; CDR3nt: TGTGCCTGGAGTGCAAGATCCTATGGCTACACCTTC; CDR3aa: CAWSARSYGYTF
abundance: many; d_gene: TRBD1; j_gene: TRBJ1-6; len: 12; v_gene: TRBV6-5; CDR3nt: TGTGCCAGTGGGGACAGGGGTTCACCCCTCCACTTT; CDR3aa: CASGDRGSPLHF
abundance: .; d_gene: .; j_gene: TRBJ2-6; len: 15; v_gene: TRBV6-2/TRBV6-3; CDR3nt: TGTGCCAGCAGTTACGAAGCCTCTGGGGCCAACGTCCTGACTTTC; CDR3aa: CASSYEASGANVLTF
abundance: few; d_gene: .; j_gene: TRBJ1-3; len: 16; v_gene: TRBV28; CDR3nt: TGTGCCAGCAGTCCAACAGACAGCAGCTCTGGAAACACCATATATTTT; CDR3aa: CASSPTDSSSGNTIYF
abundance: .; d_gene: .; j_gene: TRBJ2-1; len: 15; v_gene: TRBV7-7; CDR3nt: TGTGCCAGCAGCCTCGAGGGTAGCGGATACAATGAGCAGTTCTTC; CDR3aa: CASSLEGSGYNEQFF
abundance: many; d_gene: TRBD1; j_gene: TRBJ1-4; len: 15; v_gene: TRBV7-2; CDR3nt: TGTGCCAGCAGCTTAGACAGGGGGACTTATGAAAAACTGTTTTTT; CDR3aa: CASSLDRGTYEKLFF
abundance: many; d_gene: .; j_gene: TRBJ1-1; len: 12; v_gene: TRBV20-1; CDR3nt: TGCAGTGCTAAACAGTTGAACACTGAAGCTTTCTTT; CDR3aa: CSAKQLNTEAFF
abundance: many; d_gene: .; j_gene: TRBJ2-5; len: 14; v_gene: TRBV10-3; CDR3nt: TGTGCCATCAGCCAAGGACGGACCCAAGAGACCCAGTACTTC; CDR3aa: CAISQGRTQETQYF
abundance: few; d_gene: .; j_gene: TRBJ1-6; len: 17; v_gene: TRBV27; CDR3nt: TGTGCCAGCAGTTTTGCCGGTGTGAGGGGCGGGAATTCACCCCTCCACTTT; CDR3aa: CASSFAGVRGGNSPLHF
abundance: few; d_gene: .; j_gene: TRBJ1-6; len: 14; v_gene: TRBV14; CDR3nt: TGTGCCAGCAGCCAAGCTATTCTTAATTCACCCCTCCACTTT; CDR3aa: CASSQAILNSPLHF
abundance: .; d_gene: .; j_gene: TRBJ2-1; len: 16; v_gene: TRBV20-1; CDR3nt: TGCAGTGCTAGAGACTCTACCGGGGGCAGGGAGGATGAGCAGTTCTTT; CDR3aa: CSARDSTGGREDEQFF
abundance: .; d_gene: .; j_gene: TRBJ1-4; len: 16; v_gene: TRBV6-5; CDR3nt: TGTGCCAGCAGTTACTCCTCGGGGGCGCCGAATGAAAAACTGTTTTTT; CDR3aa: CASSYSSGAPNEKLFF
abundance: many; d_gene: .; j_gene: TRBJ2-1; len: 12; v_gene: TRBV12-3/TRBV12-4; CDR3nt: TGTGCCAGCAGCTCAGGGGTGGCTGAGCAGTTCTTC; CDR3aa: CASSSGVAEQFF
abundance: many; d_gene: .; j_gene: TRBJ1-2; len: 15; v_gene: TRBV20-1; CDR3nt: TGCAGTGCTAGAGGTTGGCAGGACGCTAACTATGGCTACACCTTC; CDR3aa: CSARGWQDANYGYTF
abundance: many; d_gene: TRBD1; j_gene: TRBJ1-4; len: 13; v_gene: TRBV5-1; CDR3nt: TGCGCCAGCAGCGTCAACAGGGGTGAAAAACTGTTTTTT; CDR3aa: CASSVNRGEKLFF
abundance: .; d_gene: .; j_gene: TRBJ2-5; len: 12; v_gene: TRBV7-9; CDR3nt: TGTGCCAGCAGCTTATGGGTGGATGAGCAGTACTTC; CDR3aa: CASSLWVDEQYF
abundance: .; d_gene: .; j_gene: TRBJ2-3; len: 14; v_gene: TRBV29-1; CDR3nt: .; CDR3aa: CSVGTGTSTDTRYF
abundance: many; d_gene: TRBD1; j_gene: TRBJ1-5; len: 17; v_gene: TRBV2; CDR3nt: TGTGCCAGCAGTAAAGAAGGTCGAGGGACAGGGTTTCAGCCCCAGCATTTT; CDR3aa: CASSKEGRGTGFQPQHF
abundance: many; d_gene: TRBD1; j_gene: TRBJ2-4; len: 16; v_gene: TRBV28; CDR3nt: TGTGCCAGCAGCCCGGGACAGGGGGCTCCCAAAAACATTCAGTACTTC; CDR3aa: CASSPGQGAPKNIQYF
abundance: .; d_gene: .; j_gene: TRBJ1-5; len: 15; v_gene: TRBV20-1; CDR3nt: TGCAGTGCTAGTGAGTTGCTCTATAGCAATCAGCCCCAGCATTTT; CDR3aa: CSASELLYSNQPQHF
abundance: few; d_gene: .; j_gene: TRBJ2-7; len: 15; v_gene: TRBV5-1; CDR3nt: TGCGCCAGCAGCTTGGGACGTGGAGGGATCTACGAGCAGTACTTC; CDR3aa: CASSLGRGGIYEQYF
abundance: many; d_gene: TRBD2; j_gene: TRBJ2-1; len: 15; v_gene: TRBV9; CDR3nt: TGTGCCAGCAGCGTCGAAGCGGGGGGACGGGATGAGCAGTTCTTC; CDR3aa: CASSVEAGGRDEQFF
abundance: many; d_gene: .; j_gene: TRBJ1-6; len: 16; v_gene: TRBV12-3/TRBV12-4; CDR3nt: TGTGCCAGCAGTTTAGATGGGTCAGGGGTGGGATCACCCCTCCACTTT; CDR3aa: CASSLDGSGVGSPLHF
abundance: .; d_gene: .; j_gene: TRBJ1-4; len: 14; v_gene: TRBV3-1; CDR3nt: TGTGCCAGCAGCCAAGATCTGGCAGGGCAAAAACTGTTTTTT; CDR3aa: CASSQDLAGQKLFF
abundance: many; d_gene: .; j_gene: TRBJ1-4; len: 16; v_gene: TRBV4-2; CDR3nt: TGTGCCAGCAGCCAAGACGGGGGTGGCCGGGGAGAAAAACTGTTTTTT; CDR3aa: CASSQDGGGRGEKLFF
abundance: few; d_gene: .; j_gene: TRBJ1-5; len: 15; v_gene: TRBV19; CDR3nt: TGTGCCAGTAGTATCGGCCGGCATAGCAATCAGCCCCAGCATTTT; CDR3aa: CASSIGRHSNQPQHF
abundance: many; d_gene: .; j_gene: TRBJ1-2; len: 12; v_gene: TRBV12-5; CDR3nt: TGTGCTAGTGGTTTGACAGGAATGGGCTACACCTTC; CDR3aa: CASGLTGMGYTF
abundance: few; d_gene: .; j_gene: TRBJ2-7; len: 15; v_gene: TRBV3-1; CDR3nt: TGTGCCAGCAGCCAAAGGCAGGGGTTCTCCTACGAGCAGTACTTC; CDR3aa: CASSQRQGFSYEQYF
abundance: many; d_gene: .; j_gene: TRBJ1-1; len: 15; v_gene: TRBV15; CDR3nt: TGTGCCTCCAGCGGAGCCTTTGGGGGTAGGACTGAAGCTTTCTTT; CDR3aa: CASSGAFGGRTEAFF
abundance: few; d_gene: TRBD2; j_gene: TRBJ2-7; len: 16; v_gene: TRBV7-2; CDR3nt: TGTGCCAGCAGCTGGACTAGCGGGGGGGCATACAATGAGCAGTACTTC; CDR3aa: CASSWTSGGAYNEQYF
abundance: many; d_gene: TRBD1; j_gene: TRBJ2-7; len: 15; v_gene: TRBV9; CDR3nt: TGTGCCAGCAGCGAGGGGACAGGGGGCATCGACGAGCAGTACTTC; CDR3aa: CASSEGTGGIDEQYF
abundance: .; d_gene: .; j_gene: TRBJ2-7; len: 13; v_gene: TRBV7-6; CDR3nt: TGTGCCAGCAGCTTAGCATCGACCAACGAGCAGTACTTC; CDR3aa: CASSLASTNEQYF
abundance: few; d_gene: TRBD1; j_gene: TRBJ1-4; len: 15; v_gene: TRBV7-9; CDR3nt: TGTGCCAGCAGCTCGGGACAGGGGAGGGGTGAAAAACTGTTTTTT; CDR3aa: CASSSGQGRGEKLFF
abundance: .; d_gene: .; j_gene: TRBJ1-4; len: 14; v_gene: TRBV5-1; CDR3nt: TGCGCCAGCAGCTTTGGGGGAACTAATGAAAAACTGTTTTTT; CDR3aa: CASSFGGTNEKLFF
abundance: many; d_gene: .; j_gene: TRBJ2-4; len: 13; v_gene: TRBV19; CDR3nt: TGTGCCAGCAGGGAATTTGCCAAAAACATTCAGTACTTC; CDR3aa: CASREFAKNIQYF
abundance: .; d_gene: .; j_gene: TRBJ2-5; len: 13; v_gene: TRBV5-1; CDR3nt: TGCGCCAGCAGCATAGGGACTGCCAATGAGCAGTACTTC; CDR3aa: CASSIGTANEQYF